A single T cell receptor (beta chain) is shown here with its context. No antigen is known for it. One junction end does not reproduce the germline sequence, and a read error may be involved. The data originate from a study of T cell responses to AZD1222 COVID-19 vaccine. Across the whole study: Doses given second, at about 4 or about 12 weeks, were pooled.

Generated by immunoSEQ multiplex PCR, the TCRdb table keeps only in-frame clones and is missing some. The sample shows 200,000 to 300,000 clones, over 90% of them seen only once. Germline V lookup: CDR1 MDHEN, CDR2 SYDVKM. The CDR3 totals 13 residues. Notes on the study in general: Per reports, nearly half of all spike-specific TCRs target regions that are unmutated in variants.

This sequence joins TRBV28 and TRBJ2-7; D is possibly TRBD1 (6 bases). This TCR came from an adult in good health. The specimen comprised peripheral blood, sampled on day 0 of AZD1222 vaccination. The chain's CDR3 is CAIMTGVGYEQYF. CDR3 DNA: TGTGCGATCATGACAGGCGTAGGCTACGAGCAATACTTC.